A single T cell receptor (beta chain) is shown here with its context. Its antigen is unknown. This sample was taken from a study of cytomegalovirus exposure and HLA in healthy donors. Profiling relied on immunoSEQ multiplex PCR, and the TCRdb table lists in-frame clones only, not all of them. Of around 150,000 clones in the sample, 84% were seen once. Study conclusions and caveats: The tendency of first-cohort TCR clusters to co-occur in the 90 to 150 validation repertoires was the finding of a later analysis.

The sample was PBMCs. The sequence was collected from a man aged 30 to 45 in good health and CMV-seropositive.

Here the CDR3 reads CASRPGQGGEKQYF. The CDR3, as DNA: TGTGCCAGTAGGCCCGGACAGGGCGGGGAGAAGCAGTACTTC. The V and J genes are TRBV19 and TRBJ2-7; 8 nucleotides align to TRBD1. V lost 6 bases, J lost 8 bases, and 12 bases stayed unmatched. This CDR3 is 14 amino acids long. Germline values: CDR1 LNHDA, CDR2 SQIVND (reference sequence).